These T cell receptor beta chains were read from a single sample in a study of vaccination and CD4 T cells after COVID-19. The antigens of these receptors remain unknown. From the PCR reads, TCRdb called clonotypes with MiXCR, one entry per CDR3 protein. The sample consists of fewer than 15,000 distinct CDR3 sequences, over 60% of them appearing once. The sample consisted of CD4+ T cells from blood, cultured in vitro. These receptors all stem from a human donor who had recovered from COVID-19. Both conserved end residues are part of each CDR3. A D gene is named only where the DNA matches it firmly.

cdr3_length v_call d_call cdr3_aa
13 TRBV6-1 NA CASSPESNQPQHF
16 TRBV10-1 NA CASSESQGGTYNEQFF
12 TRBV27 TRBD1 CASQGTGNEQFF
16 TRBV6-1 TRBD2 CASSQIWTSGSYEQYF
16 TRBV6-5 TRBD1 CASSYSGQGVGETQYF
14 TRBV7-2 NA CASSLGPSQETQYF
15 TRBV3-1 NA CASSQDDPGGETQYF
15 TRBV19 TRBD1 CASSIRDRDSDTQYF
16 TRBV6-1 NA CASTGPRKPMNTEAFF
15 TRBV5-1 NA CASSLQGEFKDTQYF
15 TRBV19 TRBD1 CASSMGGTGGYGYTF
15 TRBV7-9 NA CASSPQDVPNTEAFF
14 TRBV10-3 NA CAIRPALNTGELFF
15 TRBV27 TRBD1 CASSLRAGGLATIYF